This TCR beta chain derives from a study of blood T cell repertoires in COVID-19. Trimming shortened V by 1 base and J by 4 bases, and 14 bases separated the two germline ends. The germline gives CDR1 SGHDT, CDR2 YYEEEE. This CDR3 spans 15 amino acids. In the source study's methods: Nucleated cell number was recorded as an estimate derived from reference gene primer amplification. Only in-frame clones appear in the TCRdb table, and some are missing; sequencing was by immunoSEQ multiplex PCR. The V and J calls and the clone size are those of that table, but D and trimming were determined from the DNA. The table lists under 200,000 clones, about 93% of them singletons, with about 0.54% in the top ten.

The sequencing sample was made of peripheral blood. The V and J genes are TRBV5-6 and TRBJ1-2; D remains ambiguous. The TCR originated in a man aged 50 or older with acute or convalescent COVID-19. For the CDR3, the DNA is TGTGCCAGCAGCTTGAATACAGCGGGCCTCTATGGCTACACCTTC. Amino acids: CASSLNTAGLYGYTF.